Each of the 10 T cell receptor beta chains below was sequenced from the same sample in a study of cytomegalovirus exposure and HLA in healthy donors. 60 Vbeta and 13 Jbeta primers were used in PCR. The assay was immunoSEQ multiplex PCR, and TCRdb's table has in-frame clones only and misses some. Of 150,000 to 180,000 clones in the sample, over 70% were seen once. Sequencing was done on a sample of PBMCs. The origin of the receptors is a man aged 30 to 45 in good health and CMV-seronegative.

The chain recombines TRBV6-6 with TRBJ2-2, with 10 bases matching TRBD1. Per the germline V gene, CDR1 is MNHNY and CDR2 is SVGAGI (reference sequence). Germline trimming cut 5 bases from V and 5 bases from J; bases unmatched to any gene: 2. This CDR3 is 14 amino acids long. This CDR3 reads CASSDRGQTGELFF. The CDR3 DNA reads TGTGCCAGCAGTGACAGGGGGCAAACCGGGGAGCTGTTTTTT.

The chain uses TRBV5-1 and TRBJ2-3; TRBD2 matches at 7 bases. J gave up 4 bases and V 4 bases, and 15 bases lay outside the gene matches. The CDR3 runs 17 residues. From germline, CDR1 is SGHRS and CDR2 YFSETQ. CDR3 in DNA: TGCGCCAGCAGCCCTTGGCGGGGGACCACAGTACCAGATACGCAGTATTTT. As protein: CASSPWRGTTVPDTQYF.

The chain uses TRBV21-1 and TRBJ1-6; TRBD1, the D gene given by the table, was not confirmed from the DNA. TRBV21-1 is noted as a pseudogene. The CDR3 sequence is 16 residues long. CDR3 sequence reads: CASRTRDTLYNSPLHF. The CDR3 DNA is TGTGCCAGCAGGACTCGGGACACCCTCTATAATTCACCCCTCCACTTT.

This clone was observed a handful of times. The chain is built from TRBV28 and TRBJ1-4; perhaps TRBD1 as D (5 bases). Trimming left V 3 bases short and J 5 bases short, with 10 bases between. Germline CDR1 is MDHEN and CDR2 is SYDVKM. The CDR3 sequence is 14 residues long. CDR3 sequence reads: CASSFTGLNEKLFF. The CDR3 nucleotides read TGTGCCAGCAGTTTCACAGGTCTGAATGAAAAACTGTTTTTT.

V gene TRBV7-2 combines with J gene TRBJ2-7; 12 bases fit TRBD2. J was trimmed by 3 bases and V by 5 bases; bases with no gene match: 5. The germline V gene encodes CDR1 SGHTA and CDR2 FQGNSA. The CDR3 consists of 15 residues. CDR3: CASSHGLAGFYEQYF. The CDR3, as DNA: TGTGCCAGCAGCCACGGACTAGCGGGGTTCTACGAGCAGTACTTC.

This clone appeared once. The V call is TRBV5-4, the J call TRBJ1-6; D gene uncertain. The length of the CDR3 is 15 residues. The germline gives CDR1 SGHNT, CDR2 YYREEE (reference sequence). Trimming took off 0 bases at V and 10 bases at J, with 14 bases between the two ends. The CDR3 DNA sequence: TGTGCCAGCAGCTTGGGTCCCATTCCGGGGTCACCCCTCCACTTT. Protein sequence: CASSLGPIPGSPLHF.

This clone was counted a single time. The chain has TRBV4-1 and TRBJ1-5; the D is unclear. The germline V gene encodes CDR1 MGHRA and CDR2 YSYEKL. V gave up 1 base and J gave up 8 bases, with 9 bases separating them. CDR3 size: 13 residues. This chain's CDR3 is CASSQVLGEPQHF. The CDR3 nucleotides are TGCGCCAGCAGCCAAGTGTTAGGAGAGCCCCAGCATTTT.

On this clone itself: Other DNA sequences in the same sample also yield this CDR3. The chain employs TRBV6-5 and TRBJ1-1; TRBD1 agrees at 10 bases. CDR3 length equals 16 residues. Germline V lookup: CDR1 MNHEY, CDR2 SVGAGI. Germline trimming cut 2 bases from V and 8 bases from J; bases unmatched to any gene: 11. This CDR3 reads CASSYGTGDTLAEAFF. For the CDR3, the DNA is TGTGCCAGCAGTTACGGGACAGGGGATACGCTCGCCGAAGCTTTCTTT.

In this sample, this clone turned up a few times. The rearrangement uses TRBV6-5 and TRBJ1-2; 7 bases fit TRBD1. The length of the CDR3 is 15 residues. Germline values: CDR1 MNHEY, CDR2 SVGAGI. J lost 0 bases, V lost 9 bases, and 10 bases had no gene match. CDR3 amino acids: CARPTTGIANYGYTF. CDR3 sequence (DNA): TGTGCCAGACCTACGACAGGGATAGCTAACTATGGCTACACCTTC.

In this sample, this clone turned up a few times. V gene TRBV28 combines with J gene TRBJ1-3, with D perhaps TRBD1 (5 bases). The CDR3 is made up of 15 amino acids. Trimming left V 3 bases short and J 4 bases short, with 13 bases between. Germline V gene sequence: CDR1 MDHEN, CDR2 SYDVKM. The CDR3 sequence: CASSLDVQGGNTIYF. The CDR3 DNA follows: TGTGCCAGCAGTTTGGACGTGCAGGGAGGAAACACCATATATTTT.